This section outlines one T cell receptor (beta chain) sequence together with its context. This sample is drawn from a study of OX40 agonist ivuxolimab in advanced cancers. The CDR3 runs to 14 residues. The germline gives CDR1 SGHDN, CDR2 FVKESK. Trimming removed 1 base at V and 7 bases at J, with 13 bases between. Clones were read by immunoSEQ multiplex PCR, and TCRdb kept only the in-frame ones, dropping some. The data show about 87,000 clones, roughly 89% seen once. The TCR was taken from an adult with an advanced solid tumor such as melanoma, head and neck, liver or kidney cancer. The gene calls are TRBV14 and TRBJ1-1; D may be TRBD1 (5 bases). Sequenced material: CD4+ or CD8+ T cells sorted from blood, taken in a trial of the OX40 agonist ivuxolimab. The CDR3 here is CASSQVHQGGEAFF. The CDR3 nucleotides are TGTGCCAGCAGCCAAGTGCACCAGGGAGGTGAAGCTTTCTTT.